Listed here is a single TCR beta chain. Its antigen is unidentified. V shed 0 bases and J 0 bases; nucleotides not matched to a gene: 4. The CDR3 covers 16 residues. Germline values: CDR1 MNHEY, CDR2 SVGAGI. Sequencing was performed with immunoSEQ multiplex PCR; in TCRdb, only in-frame clones are kept and a portion is missing. Altogether some 120,000 clones are present, about 89% being singletons, with the ten largest covering 25% to 30%. This entry is derived from a study of T cell responses to AZD1222 COVID-19 vaccine. Looking at the study overall: Some second doses came at about 4 weeks and others at about 12 weeks; these were pooled. Overall study findings and caveats: White British people made up most donors, females outnumbered males, and clonal diversity was possibly underestimated.

The chain recombines TRBV6-5 with TRBJ2-5; 7 bases map to TRBD2. This receptor was taken from an adult in good health. Sample: peripheral blood, taken on day 0 of AZD1222 vaccination. CDR3 in amino acids: CASSYSGRGNQETQYF. The CDR3 DNA reads as TGTGCCAGCAGTTACTCGGGGCGGGGGAACCAAGAGACCCAGTACTTC.